This entry is about one T cell receptor beta chain. The sample has other DNA sequences that encode this CDR3 too. In germline, CDR1 is SGDLS, CDR2 YYNGEE. V shed 0 bases and J shed 1 base, with 7 bases lying between them. This CDR3 comprises 15 residues. Enrolled through a virtual design, the participants were between roughly 18 and 90 years of age and came from 24 US areas. The study assigned cohorts using participant-reported clinical history. The data were taken from a study of blood T cell repertoires in COVID-19. On the study more broadly: COVID-19 samples, acute and convalescent, were from the United States, Italy and Spain.

Clones were read by immunoSEQ multiplex PCR, and TCRdb kept only the in-frame ones, dropping some. The sample lists roughly 180,000 clones, 85% seen once, with more than 5.5% in the top ten. The sequenced sample consisted of PBMCs or T cells enriched from blood (not recorded which). V and J are TRBV9 and TRBJ2-2, with TRBD1 as a possible D gene (5 bases). This clonotype was obtained from a man aged 40-50 years who had recovered from COVID-19. In nucleotides, the CDR3 is TGTGCCAGCAGCGTAGGCGGACAGAACACCGGGGAGCTGTTTTTT. Encoded protein: CASSVGGQNTGELFF.